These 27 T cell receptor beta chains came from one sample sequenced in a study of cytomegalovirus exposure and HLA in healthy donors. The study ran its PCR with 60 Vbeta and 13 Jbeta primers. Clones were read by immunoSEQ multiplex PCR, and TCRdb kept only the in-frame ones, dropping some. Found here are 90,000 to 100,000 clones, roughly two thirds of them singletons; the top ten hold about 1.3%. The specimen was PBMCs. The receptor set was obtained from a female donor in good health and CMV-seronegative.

The CDR3 region has the DNA TGTGCCAGTAGTACCGGAGGAAATTCACCCCTCCACTTT. It translates to CASSTGGNSPLHF. The chain uses TRBV19 and TRBJ1-6; D is uncertain. The length of the CDR3 is 13 residues. Germline V gene sequence: CDR1 LNHDA, CDR2 SQIVND (reference sequence). With 4 bases removed from V and 7 bases from J, the gap between germline ends came to 8 bases.

The CDR3 DNA is TGCAGCGTTAATAACAGGGGGCGAAACACTGAAGCTTTCTTT. Translating gives CSVNNRGRNTEAFF. The rearrangement uses TRBV29-1 and TRBJ1-1, with 9 nucleotides matching TRBD1. CDR1 is SQVTM, CDR2 ANQGSEA, per germline. J lost 2 bases, V lost 5 bases, and 6 bases had no gene match. This CDR3 region has 14 residues.

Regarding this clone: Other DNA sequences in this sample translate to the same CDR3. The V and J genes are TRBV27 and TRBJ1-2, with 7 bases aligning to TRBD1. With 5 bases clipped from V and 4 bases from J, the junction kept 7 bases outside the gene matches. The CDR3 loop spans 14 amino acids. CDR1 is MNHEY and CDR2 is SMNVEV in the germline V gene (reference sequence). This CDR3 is CASSPRQGLYGYTF. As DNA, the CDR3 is TGTGCCAGCAGTCCTAGACAGGGACTCTATGGCTACACCTTC.

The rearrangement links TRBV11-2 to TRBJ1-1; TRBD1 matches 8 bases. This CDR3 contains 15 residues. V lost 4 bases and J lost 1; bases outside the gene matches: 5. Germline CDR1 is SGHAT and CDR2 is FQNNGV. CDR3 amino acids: CASSSRQGKNTEAFF. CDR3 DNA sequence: TGTGCCAGCAGCTCCCGACAGGGGAAGAACACTGAAGCTTTCTTT.

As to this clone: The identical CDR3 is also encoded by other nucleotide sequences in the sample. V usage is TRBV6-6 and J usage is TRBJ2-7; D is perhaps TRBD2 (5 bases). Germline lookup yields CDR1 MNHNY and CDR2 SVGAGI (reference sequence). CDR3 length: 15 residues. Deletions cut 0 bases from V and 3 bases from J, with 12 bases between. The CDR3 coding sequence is TGTGCCAGCAGTTACTCGAGTGGCGGGTTCTACGAGCAGTACTTC. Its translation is CASSYSSGGFYEQYF.

This CDR3 is CASARRGQGVQPQHF. The CDR3 DNA reads as TGTGCCAGCGCAAGGAGGGGGCAGGGGGTTCAGCCCCAGCATTTT. The chain recombines TRBV5-6 with TRBJ1-5; 7 bases agree with TRBD1. Germline-derived CDR1 and CDR2 are SGHDT and YYEEEE. The CDR3 runs 15 residues. The trim removed 7 bases at V and 6 bases at J, leaving 13 bases unmatched.

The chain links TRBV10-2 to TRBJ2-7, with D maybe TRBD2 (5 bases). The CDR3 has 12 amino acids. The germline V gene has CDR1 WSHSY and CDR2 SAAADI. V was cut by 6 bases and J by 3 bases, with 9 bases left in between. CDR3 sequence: CASSSTSYEQYF. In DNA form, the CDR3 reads TGCGCCAGCAGCTCAACTAGCTACGAGCAGTACTTC.

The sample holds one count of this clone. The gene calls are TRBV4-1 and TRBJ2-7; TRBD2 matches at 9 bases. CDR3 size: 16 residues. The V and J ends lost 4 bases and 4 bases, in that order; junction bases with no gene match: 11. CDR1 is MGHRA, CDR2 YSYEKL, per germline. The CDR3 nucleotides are TGCGCCAGCAGCCGAGTGGGGCTAAGCGGGAGGTACGAGCAGTACTTC. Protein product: CASSRVGLSGRYEQYF.

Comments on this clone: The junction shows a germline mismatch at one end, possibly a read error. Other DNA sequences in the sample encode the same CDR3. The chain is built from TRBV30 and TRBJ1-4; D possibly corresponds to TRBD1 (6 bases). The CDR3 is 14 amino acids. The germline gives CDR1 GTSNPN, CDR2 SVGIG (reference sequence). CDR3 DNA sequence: TGTGCCTGGAGCAACAGGGTGGGGAATGAAAAACTGTTTTTC. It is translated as CAWSNRVGNEKLFF.

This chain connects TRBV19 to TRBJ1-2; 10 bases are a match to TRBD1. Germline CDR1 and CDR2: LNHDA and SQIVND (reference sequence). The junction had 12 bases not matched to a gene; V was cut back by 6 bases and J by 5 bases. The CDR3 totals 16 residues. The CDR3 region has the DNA TGTGCCAGTAGGGACAGGGGGAGACGTACACCTTATGGCTACACCTTC. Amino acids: CASRDRGRRTPYGYTF.

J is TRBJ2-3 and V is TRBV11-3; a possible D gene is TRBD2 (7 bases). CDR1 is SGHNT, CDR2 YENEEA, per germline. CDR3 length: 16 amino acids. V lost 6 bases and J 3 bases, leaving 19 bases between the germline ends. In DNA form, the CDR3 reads TGTGCCAGCAGTCCGGGGGCCACGCGGGGGACAGATACGCAGTATTTT. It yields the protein CASSPGATRGTDTQYF.

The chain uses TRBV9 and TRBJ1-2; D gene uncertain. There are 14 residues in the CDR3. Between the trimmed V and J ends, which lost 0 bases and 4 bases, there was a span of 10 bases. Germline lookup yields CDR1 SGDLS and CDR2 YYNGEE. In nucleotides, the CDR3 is TGTGCCAGCAGCGTAGACCCCGAGGGCTATGGCTACACCTTC. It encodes CASSVDPEGYGYTF.

The DNA for the CDR3 is TGTGCCTGGACATCGGGGGGGCAAGAGACCCAGTACTTC. The encoded protein is CAWTSGGQETQYF. This chain uses TRBV30 with TRBJ2-5; TRBD2 aligns across 8 bases. This CDR3 spans 13 amino acids. The germline V gene encodes CDR1 GTSNPN and CDR2 SVGIG (reference sequence). The V and J ends lost 4 bases and 2 bases, in that order; junction bases with no gene match: 3.

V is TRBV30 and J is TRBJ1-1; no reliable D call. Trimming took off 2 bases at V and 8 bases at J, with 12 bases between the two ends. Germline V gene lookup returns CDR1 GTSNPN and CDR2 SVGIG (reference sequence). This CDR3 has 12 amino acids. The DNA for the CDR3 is TGTGCCTGGAGTCCCCGCCGCGGGGAAGCTTTCTTT. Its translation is CAWSPRRGEAFF.

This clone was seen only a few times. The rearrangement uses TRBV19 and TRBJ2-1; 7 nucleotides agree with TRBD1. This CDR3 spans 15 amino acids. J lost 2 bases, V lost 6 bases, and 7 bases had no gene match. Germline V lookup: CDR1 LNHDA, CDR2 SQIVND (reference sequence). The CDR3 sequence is CASSLDRDPYNEQFF. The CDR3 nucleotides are TGTGCCAGTAGCCTCGACAGGGACCCCTACAATGAGCAGTTCTTC.

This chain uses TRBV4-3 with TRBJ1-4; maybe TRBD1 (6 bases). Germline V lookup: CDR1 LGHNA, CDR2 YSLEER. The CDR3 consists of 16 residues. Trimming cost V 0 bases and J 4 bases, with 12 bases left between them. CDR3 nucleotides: TGCGCCAGCAGCCAAGATCATACAGGGCGTAATGAAAAACTGTTTTTT. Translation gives CASSQDHTGRNEKLFF.

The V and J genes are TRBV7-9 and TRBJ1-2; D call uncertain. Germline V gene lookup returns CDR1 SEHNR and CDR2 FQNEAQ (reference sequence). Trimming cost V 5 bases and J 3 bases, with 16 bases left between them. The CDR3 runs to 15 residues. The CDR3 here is CASSPPHEGYYGYTF. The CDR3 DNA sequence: TGTGCCAGCAGCCCCCCCCACGAGGGCTACTATGGCTACACCTTC. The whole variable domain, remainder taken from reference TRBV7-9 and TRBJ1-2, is DTGVSQNPRHKITKRGQNVTFRCDPISEHNRLYWYRQTLGQGPEFLTYFQNEAQLEKSRLLSDRFSAERPKGSFSTLEIQRTEQGDSAMYLCASSPPHEGYYGYTFGSGTRLTVV.

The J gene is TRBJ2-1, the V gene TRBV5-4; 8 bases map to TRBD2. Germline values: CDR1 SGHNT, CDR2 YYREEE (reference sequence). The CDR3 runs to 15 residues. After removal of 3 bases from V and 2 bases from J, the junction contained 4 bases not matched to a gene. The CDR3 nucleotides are TGTGCCAGCAGCTCTCCGACTAGCGCCTACAATGAGCAGTTCTTC. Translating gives CASSSPTSAYNEQFF.

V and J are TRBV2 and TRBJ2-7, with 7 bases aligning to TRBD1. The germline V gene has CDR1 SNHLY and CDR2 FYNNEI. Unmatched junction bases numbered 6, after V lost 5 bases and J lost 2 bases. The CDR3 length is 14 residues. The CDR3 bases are TGTGCCAGCAGTCCCCGGGACAGACCCTACGAGCAGTACTTC. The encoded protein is CASSPRDRPYEQYF.

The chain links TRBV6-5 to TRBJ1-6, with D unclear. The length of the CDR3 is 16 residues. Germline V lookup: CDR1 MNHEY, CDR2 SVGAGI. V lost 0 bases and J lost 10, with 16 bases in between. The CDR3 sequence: CASSYSSSISGSPLHF. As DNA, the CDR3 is TGTGCCAGCAGTTACTCGAGCTCGATCAGCGGCTCACCCCTCCACTTT.

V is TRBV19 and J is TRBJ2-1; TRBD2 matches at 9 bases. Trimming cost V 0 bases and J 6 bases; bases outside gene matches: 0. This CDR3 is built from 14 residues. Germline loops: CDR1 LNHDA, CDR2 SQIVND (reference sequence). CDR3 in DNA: TGTGCCAGTAGTATAGAGGGACTAGCCAATGAGCAGTTCTTC. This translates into CASSIEGLANEQFF.

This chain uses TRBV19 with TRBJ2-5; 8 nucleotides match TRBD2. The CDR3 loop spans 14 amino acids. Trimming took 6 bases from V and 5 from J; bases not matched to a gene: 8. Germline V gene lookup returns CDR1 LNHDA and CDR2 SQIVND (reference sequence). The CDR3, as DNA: TGTGCCAGTAGCCGGACTAGCTCCCCGGAGACCCAGTACTTC. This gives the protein CASSRTSSPETQYF.

CDR3 coding DNA: TGCGCCAGCAGCTATTCCGGGACAGGGGTGGCCGGGGAGCTGTTTTTT. Protein product: CASSYSGTGVAGELFF. The chain couples TRBV5-1 to TRBJ2-2; 10 bases are a match to TRBD1. The V and J ends lost 3 bases and 6 bases, in that order; junction bases with no gene match: 8. CDR1 is SGHRS, CDR2 YFSETQ, per germline. CDR3 length: 16 residues.

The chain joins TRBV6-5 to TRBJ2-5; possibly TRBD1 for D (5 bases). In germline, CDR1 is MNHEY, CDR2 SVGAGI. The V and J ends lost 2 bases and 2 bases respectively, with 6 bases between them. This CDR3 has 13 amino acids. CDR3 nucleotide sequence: TGTGCCAGCAGTTACGGACATCAAGAGACCCAGTACTTC. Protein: CASSYGHQETQYF.

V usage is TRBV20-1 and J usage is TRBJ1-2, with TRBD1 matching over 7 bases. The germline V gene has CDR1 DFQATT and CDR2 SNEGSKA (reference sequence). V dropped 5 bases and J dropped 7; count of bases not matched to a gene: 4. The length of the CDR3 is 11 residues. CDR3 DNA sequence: TGCAGTGCTCCGAGGGGGCCTGGCTACACCTTC. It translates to CSAPRGPGYTF.

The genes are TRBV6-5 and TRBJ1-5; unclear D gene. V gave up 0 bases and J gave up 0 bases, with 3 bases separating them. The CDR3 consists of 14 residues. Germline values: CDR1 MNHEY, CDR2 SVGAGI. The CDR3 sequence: CASSYSYSNQPQHF. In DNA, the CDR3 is TGTGCCAGCAGTTACTCTTATAGCAATCAGCCCCAGCATTTT.

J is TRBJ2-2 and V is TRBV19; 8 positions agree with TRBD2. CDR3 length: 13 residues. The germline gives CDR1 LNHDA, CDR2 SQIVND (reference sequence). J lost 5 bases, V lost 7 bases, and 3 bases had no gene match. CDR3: CASNERETGELFF. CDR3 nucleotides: TGTGCCAGTAACGAGCGGGAGACCGGGGAGCTGTTTTTT.